This T cell receptor (beta chain) was identified in a study of blood T cell repertoires in COVID-19. Study overall: Specimens from acute and convalescent COVID-19 originated in the United States, Italy and Spain. Sources were T cells, B-cell-depleted T cells, or PBMCs; the material itself was cDNA or gDNA.

Per the study methods: Cell counts per sample came from amplifying reference gene primers. TCRdb's copy holds only in-frame clones and misses some; the assay was immunoSEQ multiplex PCR. The V and J calls and clone size are taken from that table; D and trimming were inferred from the DNA. The sample includes approximately 62,000 clones, roughly 72% seen only once; the top ten take approximately 6.8%. The V and J ends lost 3 bases and 0 bases respectively, with 15 bases between them. Germline V gene data show CDR1 as LGHNA and CDR2 as YNFKEQ. The CDR3 is made up of 18 amino acids. This clonotype was sampled from a woman in her forties or fifties with active or convalescent COVID-19. Sequenced input: peripheral blood. The genes are TRBV4-2 and TRBJ2-6, with D possibly matching TRBD1 (5 bases). DNA of the CDR3: TGTGCCAGCAGCCAGGGGCCCCCCGGTTTCTCTGGGGCCAACGTCCTGACTTTC. Amino acid sequence: CASSQGPPGFSGANVLTF.